This T cell receptor (beta chain) was recovered during a study of blood T cell repertoires in COVID-19. At the level of the study: Sources were T cells, B-cell-depleted T cells, or PBMCs; the material itself was cDNA or gDNA.

This CDR3 is 15 amino acids long. V was pared by 0 bases and J by 2 bases, with 5 bases of the junction left unmatched. Germline V gene sequence: CDR1 SGHDT, CDR2 YYEEEE. TCRdb's copy holds only in-frame clones and misses some; the assay was immunoSEQ multiplex PCR. The repertoire holds roughly 130,000 clones, with approximately 86% as singletons. All recovered Cohort 3 donors got two negative PCRs, got clearance, or saw symptom resolution. This clone was observed a handful of times. This TCR was sampled from a woman aged 45-59 years who had recovered from COVID-19. The J gene is TRBJ2-7, the V gene TRBV5-6, with TRBD2 matching 7 bases. Sequencing was performed on PBMCs or T cells enriched from blood (not recorded which). CDR3: CASSLGLAGTYEQYF. CDR3 nucleotide sequence: TGTGCCAGCAGCTTGGGGTTAGCGGGTACCTACGAGCAGTACTTC.